A selection of T cell receptor beta chains follows, all from one sample in a study of T cell repertoires in cytomegalovirus infection. MiXCR, run by TCRdb on the reads, gives a single entry per CDR3 protein. The sample records roughly 990,000 distinct CDR3 sequences, approximately 30% being singletons. These TCRs are of unknown antigen specificity. Here the sequenced sample was cultured CD8+ T cells from PBMCs, taken from culture after CMV antigen stimulation. The receptors originated from a human donor in good health (CMV status not recorded). Some clones in this sample may be carry-over from other donors' samples. Both conserved end residues are part of each CDR3. The D gene is left open where the match is weak. Clone size is not always given. Where it is, it says once, few, many or a class for expanded clones.

>few|TRBJ1-1|.|TRBV5-6
CASSSDRMEAFF
TGTGCCAGCAGCTCCGACAGGATGGAAGCTTTCTTT
>.|TRBJ2-1|.|TRBV27
CASSSGLVSYNEQFF
TGTGCCAGCAGTTCCGGACTGGTTTCCTACAATGAGCAGTTCTTC
>.|TRBJ2-5|TRBD1|TRBV6-5
CASRLYRDRVFEETRYF
TGTGCCAGCAGGCTTTACCGGGACAGGGTGTTCGAAGAGACCCGGTACTTC
>many|TRBJ2-3|.|TRBV7-6
CASSQRRGSTDTQYF
TGTGCCAGCAGCCAGAGGCGGGGCAGCACAGATACGCAGTATTTT
>few|TRBJ1-5|.|TRBV6-1
CASRLGRVANQPQHF
TGTGCCAGCAGGCTTGGGAGAGTAGCAAATCAGCCCCAGCATTTT
>few|TRBJ1-5|.|TRBV15
CATSRERDFNQPQHF
TGTGCCACCAGCAGAGAACGAGACTTCAATCAGCCCCAGCATTTT
>few|TRBJ1-5|.|TRBV29-1
CSVVSGDSNQPQHF
TGCAGCGTTGTTTCGGGGGATAGCAATCAGCCCCAGCATTTT
>.|TRBJ2-1|TRBD2|TRBV7-6
CASSSWGGAGGPGEQFF
TGTGCCAGCAGCTCTTGGGGAGGAGCGGGGGGGCCGGGTGAGCAGTTCTTC
>few|TRBJ2-3|TRBD1|TRBV6-6
CASRPTGGITDTQYF
TGTGCCAGCAGGCCCACAGGGGGAATCACAGATACGCAGTATTTT
>.|TRBJ1-2|TRBD1|TRBV3-1
CASWETGGVTIYGYTF
TGTGCCAGCTGGGAGACAGGGGGCGTCACGATATATGGCTACACCTTC
>many|TRBJ2-2|TRBD2|TRBV7-8
CASSLTGLAGGLRTGELFF
TGTGCCAGCAGCTTAACAGGACTAGCGGGGGGATTAAGGACCGGGGAGCTGTTTTTT
>.|TRBJ2-3|.|TRBV7-9
CASSLTGALDTQYF
TGTGCCAGCAGCTTAACGGGGGCTCTGGATACGCAGTATTTT
>few|TRBJ1-1|.|TRBV19
CASSIADLMNTEAFF
TGTGCCAGTAGTATAGCGGACTTAATGAACACTGAAGCTTTCTTT
>many|TRBJ1-1|.|TRBV7-2
CASSLDWAGDLNTEAFF
TGTGCCAGCAGCTTAGACTGGGCAGGGGACTTGAACACTGAAGCTTTCTTT